The clone carrying this T cell receptor (beta chain) has only a few counts. This entry comes from a study of PD-1 blockade in classical Hodgkin lymphoma. Assay used: immunoSEQ multiplex PCR; TCRdb lists only in-frame clones, some missing. The data contain some 8,500 clones, roughly four fifths of them singletons. The CDR3 runs 14 residues. Per the germline V gene, CDR1 is LNHDA and CDR2 is SQIVND (reference sequence). V was pared by 1 base and J by 4 bases, with 3 bases of the junction left unmatched. All trial patients relapsed after autologous stem cell transplantation. Magnetic negative selection was used to purify CD4+ T cells from PBMCs that had been thawed.

The source is a human donor with classical Hodgkin lymphoma. The sequences come from CD4+ T cells from blood, collected at baseline. V usage is TRBV19 and J usage is TRBJ1-1; 7 bases are a match to TRBD1. Here the CDR3 DNA reads TGTGCCAGTAGTATAGGACAGGGTGGCACTGAAGCTTTCTTT. Translated: CASSIGQGGTEAFF. Based on the CDR3 plus reference TRBV19 and TRBJ1-1, the full variable domain is DGGITQSPKYLFRKEGQNVTLSCEQNLNHDAMYWYRQDPGQGLRLIYYSQIVNDFQKGDIAEGYSVSREKKESFPLTVTSAQKNPTAFYLCASSIGQGGTEAFFGQGTRLTVV.